This TCR beta chain was sequenced in a study of PD-L1 blockade in urothelial cancer. The overall study: Atezolizumab at 1,200 mg intravenously every 3 weeks was started by patients around 2014. Patients had undergone 0 to 3 prior chemotherapy regimens.

The data were produced by immunoSEQ multiplex PCR, yet TCRdb's version contains in-frame clones alone and is incomplete. The profile covers about 52,000 clones, with approximately 80% appearing a single time and about 3.6% taken by the ten largest. The source material was PBMCs, sampled around atezolizumab (anti-PD-L1) treatment. The origin of this receptor is a man aged 65 to 85 with urothelial cancer.

The CDR3 coding sequence is TGTGCCTGGAAAGGAGGCTTCCCCTCCTACAATGAGCAGTTCTTC. The encoded protein is CAWKGGFPSYNEQFF. The gene calls are TRBV30 and TRBJ2-1; the D gene is possibly TRBD2 (5 bases). V lost 4 bases, J lost 0 bases, and 13 bases lay in between. The germline V gene has CDR1 GTSNPN and CDR2 SVGIG (reference sequence). This CDR3 has 15 amino acids. Complete variable domain (other parts from reference TRBV30 and TRBJ2-1): SQTIHQWPATLVQPVGSPLSLECTVEGTSNPNLYWYRQAAGRGLQLLFYSVGIGQISSEVPQNLSASRPQDRQFILSSKKLLLSDSGFYLCAWKGGFPSYNEQFFGPGTRLTVL.